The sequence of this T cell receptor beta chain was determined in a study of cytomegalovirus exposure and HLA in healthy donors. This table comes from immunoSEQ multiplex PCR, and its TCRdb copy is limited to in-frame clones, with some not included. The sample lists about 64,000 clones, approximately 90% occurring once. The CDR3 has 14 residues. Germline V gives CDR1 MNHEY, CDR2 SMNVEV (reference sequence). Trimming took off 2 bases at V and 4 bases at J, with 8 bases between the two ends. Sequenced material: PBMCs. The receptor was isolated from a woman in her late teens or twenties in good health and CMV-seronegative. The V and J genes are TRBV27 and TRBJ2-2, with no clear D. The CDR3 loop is CASSLKRSTGELFF. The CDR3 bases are TGTGCCAGCAGTTTAAAAAGGAGCACCGGGGAGCTGTTTTTT.